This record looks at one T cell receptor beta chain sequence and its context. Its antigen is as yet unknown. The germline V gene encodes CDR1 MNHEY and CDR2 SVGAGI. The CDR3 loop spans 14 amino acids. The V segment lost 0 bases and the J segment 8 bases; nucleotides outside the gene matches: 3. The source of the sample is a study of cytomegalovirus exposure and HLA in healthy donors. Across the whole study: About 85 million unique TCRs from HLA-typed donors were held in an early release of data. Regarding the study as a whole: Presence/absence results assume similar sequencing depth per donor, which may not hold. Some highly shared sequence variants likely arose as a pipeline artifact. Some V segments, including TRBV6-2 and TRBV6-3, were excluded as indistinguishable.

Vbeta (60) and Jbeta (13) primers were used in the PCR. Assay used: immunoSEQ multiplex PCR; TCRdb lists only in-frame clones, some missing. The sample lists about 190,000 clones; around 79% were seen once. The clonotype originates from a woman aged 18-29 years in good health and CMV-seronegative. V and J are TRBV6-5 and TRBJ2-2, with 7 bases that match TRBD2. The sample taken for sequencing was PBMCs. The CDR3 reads CASSYSFGRGELFF. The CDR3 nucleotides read TGTGCCAGCAGTTACTCGTTCGGGAGGGGGGAGCTGTTTTTT.